These T cell receptor beta chains were read from a single sample in a study of cytomegalovirus exposure and HLA in healthy donors. Clones were read by immunoSEQ multiplex PCR, and TCRdb kept only the in-frame ones, dropping some. The repertoire holds fewer than 150,000 clones, with under 80% as singletons. The sequencing input was PBMCs. These receptors all come from a man in his fifties or sixties in good health and CMV-seropositive. Each CDR3 is given with its conserved first and last residue. A D gene is named only where the DNA matches it firmly. A row's size may be missing; if present it is once, few, many or a size class.

d_call: -
clone_size: -
v_call: TRBV25-1
j_call: TRBJ1-1
cdr3_nt: TGTGCCAGCAAGAGACAGGCGAACACTGAAGCTTTCTTT
cdr3_aa: CASKRQANTEAFF

d_call: -
clone_size: -
v_call: TRBV9
j_call: TRBJ1-2
cdr3_nt: TGTGCCAGCAGCGTAGGGACAGCGCCTTTAGGCTACACCTTC
cdr3_aa: CASSVGTAPLGYTF

d_call: -
clone_size: -
v_call: TRBV28
j_call: TRBJ1-3
cdr3_nt: TGTGCCAGCAGTTCCCCAGGGTATTACTCTGGAAACACCATATATTTT
cdr3_aa: CASSSPGYYSGNTIYF

d_call: TRBD1
clone_size: -
v_call: TRBV11-2
j_call: TRBJ2-1
cdr3_nt: TGTGCCAGCAGCAAAGGGACAGGGACCAATGAGCAGTTCTTC
cdr3_aa: CASSKGTGTNEQFF

d_call: -
clone_size: -
v_call: TRBV7-8
j_call: TRBJ1-5
cdr3_nt: TGTGCCAGCAGCTTAAGGGCAGGGCTGGAGCCCCAGCATTTT
cdr3_aa: CASSLRAGLEPQHF

d_call: TRBD2
clone_size: -
v_call: TRBV5-1
j_call: TRBJ2-5
cdr3_nt: TGCGCCAGCAGCCCCGGGGGGACTAGCGGACCCCGGGAGACCCAGTACTTC
cdr3_aa: CASSPGGTSGPRETQYF

d_call: -
clone_size: -
v_call: TRBV7-2
j_call: TRBJ1-2
cdr3_nt: TGTGCCAGCAGCTTAGGAGGTGTCACTAACTATGGCTACACCTTC
cdr3_aa: CASSLGGVTNYGYTF

d_call: -
clone_size: few
v_call: TRBV28
j_call: TRBJ1-2
cdr3_nt: TGTGCCAGCAGTTTACAGACACCGGTGAGCTATGGCTACACCTTC
cdr3_aa: CASSLQTPVSYGYTF

d_call: -
clone_size: -
v_call: TRBV7-9
j_call: TRBJ1-1
cdr3_nt: TGTGCCAGCAGCTTAGACAGCACCGCTGAAGCTTTCTTT
cdr3_aa: CASSLDSTAEAFF

d_call: TRBD2
clone_size: -
v_call: TRBV7-9
j_call: TRBJ2-3
cdr3_nt: TGTGCCAGCAGCTCCGGGACTAGCGGGGGCGCAGATACGCAGTATTTT
cdr3_aa: CASSSGTSGGADTQYF

d_call: TRBD1
clone_size: -
v_call: TRBV6-5
j_call: TRBJ1-3
cdr3_nt: TGTGCCAGCAGTTCCGGGACAGGGCTAAACACCATATATTTT
cdr3_aa: CASSSGTGLNTIYF

d_call: -
clone_size: few
v_call: TRBV11-2
j_call: TRBJ2-7
cdr3_nt: TGTGCCAGCAGCTTAGAGCTGGGGCTCTCCTACGAGCAGTACTTC
cdr3_aa: CASSLELGLSYEQYF

d_call: -
clone_size: few
v_call: TRBV2
j_call: TRBJ2-7
cdr3_nt: TGTGCCAGCCTCCGGGACAAATCCTACGAGCAGTACTTC
cdr3_aa: CASLRDKSYEQYF

d_call: TRBD2
clone_size: -
v_call: TRBV29-1
j_call: TRBJ2-1
cdr3_nt: TGCAGCGTTGTGAGGCTAGCGGGCCCCTACAATGAGCAGTTCTTC
cdr3_aa: CSVVRLAGPYNEQFF

d_call: TRBD1
clone_size: few
v_call: TRBV5-6
j_call: TRBJ1-5
cdr3_nt: TGTGCCAGCAGCTTGGGGACAGGGCGTAATCAGCCCCAGCATTTT
cdr3_aa: CASSLGTGRNQPQHF

d_call: -
clone_size: few
v_call: TRBV6-1
j_call: TRBJ1-3
cdr3_nt: TGTGCCAGCAGTGAACAAGACAACTCTGGAAACACCATATATTTT
cdr3_aa: CASSEQDNSGNTIYF

d_call: TRBD1
clone_size: -
v_call: TRBV5-1
j_call: TRBJ1-3
cdr3_nt: TGCGCCAGCAGCACCGGACAGGCGGTGGGCTCTGGAAACACCATATATTTT
cdr3_aa: CASSTGQAVGSGNTIYF

d_call: TRBD1
clone_size: -
v_call: TRBV2
j_call: TRBJ2-7
cdr3_nt: TGTGCCAGCAGTGATCAGGGACAGTTATACGAGCAGTACTTC
cdr3_aa: CASSDQGQLYEQYF

d_call: TRBD1
clone_size: -
v_call: TRBV5-1
j_call: TRBJ2-1
cdr3_nt: TGCGCCAGCAGTCATCAAGAGGGGGCTAGGGGTGAGCAGTTCTTC
cdr3_aa: CASSHQEGARGEQFF

d_call: -
clone_size: -
v_call: TRBV29-1
j_call: TRBJ2-3
cdr3_nt: TGCAGCGTTGGGGTGATGGAGACAGATACGCAGTATTTT
cdr3_aa: CSVGVMETDTQYF

d_call: TRBD2
clone_size: -
v_call: TRBV5-3
j_call: TRBJ2-5
cdr3_nt: TGTGCCACCGCCAATGGTGGGGAGGGGAGACAAGAGACCCAGTACTTC
cdr3_aa: CATANGGEGRQETQYF

d_call: -
clone_size: -
v_call: TRBV5-1
j_call: TRBJ1-2
cdr3_nt: TGCGCCAGCAGCTTGGAGGAGGGAAGATGGGGCGTAGGCTACACCTTC
cdr3_aa: CASSLEEGRWGVGYTF

d_call: TRBD1
clone_size: -
v_call: TRBV19
j_call: TRBJ2-5
cdr3_nt: TGTGCCAGTACCCCGGGACAGGTCCTCGGAGAGACCCAGTACTTC
cdr3_aa: CASTPGQVLGETQYF

d_call: -
clone_size: -
v_call: TRBV7-3
j_call: TRBJ1-3
cdr3_nt: TGTGCCAGCAGCACTTCCCGTGGAAACACCATATATTTT
cdr3_aa: CASSTSRGNTIYF

d_call: -
clone_size: -
v_call: TRBV6-6
j_call: TRBJ2-6
cdr3_nt: TGTGCCAGCAGTACACAGGGTTCTGGGGCCAACGTCCTGACTTTC
cdr3_aa: CASSTQGSGANVLTF

d_call: TRBD1
clone_size: -
v_call: TRBV19
j_call: TRBJ1-2
cdr3_nt: TGTGCCAGTAGTGCCGGGCAGGGGGCCGGCTACACCTTC
cdr3_aa: CASSAGQGAGYTF

d_call: -
clone_size: -
v_call: TRBV7-2
j_call: TRBJ2-7
cdr3_nt: TGTGCCAGCAGCCCTCCCTGGAGCAGGGGATCCTACGAGCAGTACTTC
cdr3_aa: CASSPPWSRGSYEQYF

d_call: -
clone_size: -
v_call: TRBV19
j_call: TRBJ1-5
cdr3_nt: TGTGCCAGTAGGGGGGGTCGTGGGAACAATCAGCCCCAGCATTTT
cdr3_aa: CASRGGRGNNQPQHF

d_call: TRBD1
clone_size: -
v_call: TRBV30
j_call: TRBJ1-2
cdr3_nt: TGTGCCTGGACTGAATTACAGGGGGTAGGCTATGGCTACACCTTC
cdr3_aa: CAWTELQGVGYGYTF

d_call: -
clone_size: few
v_call: TRBV5-4
j_call: TRBJ2-3
cdr3_nt: TGTGCCAGCAGCCTGCTATTGAATACGCAGTATTTT
cdr3_aa: CASSLLLNTQYF

d_call: -
clone_size: -
v_call: TRBV21-1
j_call: TRBJ2-4
cdr3_nt: TGTGCCAGCAGCGACCCACTAGCGGGGGAAAACATTCAGTACTTC
cdr3_aa: CASSDPLAGENIQYF

d_call: -
clone_size: once
v_call: TRBV6-5
j_call: TRBJ2-2
cdr3_nt: TGTGCCAGCAGTTACTACGGGGGCACCGGGGAGCTGTTTTTT
cdr3_aa: CASSYYGGTGELFF

d_call: TRBD2
clone_size: -
v_call: TRBV19
j_call: TRBJ2-1
cdr3_nt: TGTGCCAGTAGGAAATCGGGACTAGCGGGGTGGGGGTACAATGAGCAGTTCTTC
cdr3_aa: CASRKSGLAGWGYNEQFF

d_call: TRBD1
clone_size: -
v_call: TRBV5-1
j_call: TRBJ1-2
cdr3_nt: TGCGCCAGCAGCTCGTTCGGGGACAGGCAAGGTCGGGGCTACACCTTC
cdr3_aa: CASSSFGDRQGRGYTF

d_call: -
clone_size: once
v_call: TRBV18
j_call: TRBJ2-7
cdr3_nt: TGTGCCAGCTCACCGCAGACAGTAAACGAGCAGTACTTC
cdr3_aa: CASSPQTVNEQYF

d_call: TRBD1
clone_size: -
v_call: TRBV9
j_call: TRBJ1-1
cdr3_nt: TGTGCCAGCAGCGATACAGGGGGTCGGACTGAAGCTTTCTTT
cdr3_aa: CASSDTGGRTEAFF

d_call: TRBD1
clone_size: -
v_call: TRBV2
j_call: TRBJ2-1
cdr3_nt: TGTGCCAGCACTTGGGACAGGGGAATCAATGAGCAGTTCTTC
cdr3_aa: CASTWDRGINEQFF